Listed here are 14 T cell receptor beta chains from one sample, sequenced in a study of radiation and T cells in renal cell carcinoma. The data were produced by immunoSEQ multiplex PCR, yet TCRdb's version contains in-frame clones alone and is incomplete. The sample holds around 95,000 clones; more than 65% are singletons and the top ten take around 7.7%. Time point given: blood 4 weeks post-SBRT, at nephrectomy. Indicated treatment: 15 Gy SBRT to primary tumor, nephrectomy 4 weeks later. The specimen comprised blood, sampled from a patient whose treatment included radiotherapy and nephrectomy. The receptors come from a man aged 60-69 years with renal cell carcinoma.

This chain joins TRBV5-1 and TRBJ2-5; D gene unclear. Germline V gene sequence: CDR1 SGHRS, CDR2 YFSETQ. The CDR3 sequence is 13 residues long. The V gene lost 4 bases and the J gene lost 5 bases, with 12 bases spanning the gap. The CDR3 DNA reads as TGCGCCAGCAGCCGTAGAGGTGGGGAGACCCAGTACTTC. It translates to CASSRRGGETQYF.

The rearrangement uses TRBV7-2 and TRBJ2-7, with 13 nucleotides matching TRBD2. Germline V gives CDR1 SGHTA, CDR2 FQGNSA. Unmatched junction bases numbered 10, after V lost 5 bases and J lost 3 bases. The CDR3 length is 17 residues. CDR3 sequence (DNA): TGTGCCAGCAGCCCCTGGACTAGCGGGAGTAGCCTCTACGAGCAGTACTTC. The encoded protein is CASSPWTSGSSLYEQYF. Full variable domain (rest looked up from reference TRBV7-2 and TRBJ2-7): GAGVSQSPSNKVTEKGKDVELRCDPISGHTALYWYRQSLGQGLEFLIYFQGNSAPDKSGLPSDRFSAERTGGSVSTLTIQRTQQEDSAVYLCASSPWTSGSSLYEQYFGPGTRLTVT.

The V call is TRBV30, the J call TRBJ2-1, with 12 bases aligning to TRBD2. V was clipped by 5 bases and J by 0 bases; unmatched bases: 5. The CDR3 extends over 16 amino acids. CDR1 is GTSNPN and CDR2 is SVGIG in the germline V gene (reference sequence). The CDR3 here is CAWGTSGRSSYNEQFF. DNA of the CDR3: TGTGCCTGGGGGACTAGCGGGCGCAGCTCCTACAATGAGCAGTTCTTC.

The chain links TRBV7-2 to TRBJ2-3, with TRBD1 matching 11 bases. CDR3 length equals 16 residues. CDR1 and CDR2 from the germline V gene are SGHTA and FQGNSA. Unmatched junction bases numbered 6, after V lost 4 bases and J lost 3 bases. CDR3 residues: CASSSARDRGTDTQYF. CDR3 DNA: TGTGCCAGCAGCTCGGCTAGGGACAGGGGGACAGATACGCAGTATTTT.

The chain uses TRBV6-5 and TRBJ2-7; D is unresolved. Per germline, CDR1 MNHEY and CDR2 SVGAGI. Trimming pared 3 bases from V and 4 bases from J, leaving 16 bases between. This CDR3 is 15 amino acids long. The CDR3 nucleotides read TGTGCCAGCAGTTATACGTTCTCCGTGGGGTACGAGCAGTACTTC. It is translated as CASSYTFSVGYEQYF.

This CDR3 reads CASSGQTNGYTF. The CDR3 region has the DNA TGTGCCAGTAGTGGGCAGACCAATGGCTACACCTTC. The genes are TRBV19 and TRBJ1-2, with D unclear. This CDR3 region has 12 residues. Germline lookup yields CDR1 LNHDA and CDR2 SQIVND (reference sequence). V lost 5 bases and J 6 bases, leaving 10 bases between the germline ends.

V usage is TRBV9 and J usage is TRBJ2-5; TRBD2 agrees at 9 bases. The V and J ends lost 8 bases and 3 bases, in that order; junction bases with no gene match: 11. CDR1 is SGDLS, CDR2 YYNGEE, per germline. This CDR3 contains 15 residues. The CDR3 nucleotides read TGTGCCAGTTCCCGGACTAGCGACCGAAAAGAGACCCAGTACTTC. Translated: CASSRTSDRKETQYF.

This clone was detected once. As DNA, the CDR3 is TGTGCCAGCAGTTTCATCCCCGGCAACGAGCAGTTCTTC. This translates into CASSFIPGNEQFF. The chain is built from TRBV28 and TRBJ2-1; no reliable D call. The CDR3 contains 13 residues. Germline V gene sequence: CDR1 MDHEN, CDR2 SYDVKM. Trimming took 3 bases from V and 10 from J, leaving 13 bases between them.

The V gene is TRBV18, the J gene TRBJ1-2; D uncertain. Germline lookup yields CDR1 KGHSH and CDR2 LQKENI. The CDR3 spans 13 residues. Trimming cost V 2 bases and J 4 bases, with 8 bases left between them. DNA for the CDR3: TGTGCCAGCTCACCATCAGGAGGCTATGGCTACACCTTC. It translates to CASSPSGGYGYTF.

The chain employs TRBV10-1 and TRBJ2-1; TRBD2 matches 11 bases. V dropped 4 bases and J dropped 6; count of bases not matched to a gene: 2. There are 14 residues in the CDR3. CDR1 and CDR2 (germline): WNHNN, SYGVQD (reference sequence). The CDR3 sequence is CASSGSGRVNEQFF. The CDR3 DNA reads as TGCGCCAGCAGTGGTAGCGGGAGGGTCAATGAGCAGTTCTTC.

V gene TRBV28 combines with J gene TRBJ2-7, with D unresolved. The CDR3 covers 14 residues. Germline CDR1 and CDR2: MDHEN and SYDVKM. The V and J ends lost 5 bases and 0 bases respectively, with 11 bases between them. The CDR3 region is CASSILIDSYEQYF. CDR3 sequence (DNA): TGTGCCAGCAGTATACTTATAGACTCCTACGAGCAGTACTTC.

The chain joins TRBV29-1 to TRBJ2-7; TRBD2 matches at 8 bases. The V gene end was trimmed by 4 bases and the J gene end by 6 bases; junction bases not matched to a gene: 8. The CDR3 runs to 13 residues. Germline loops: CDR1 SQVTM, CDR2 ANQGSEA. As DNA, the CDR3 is TGCAGCGTTGTAGACAACGGGGGGGGCGAGCAGTACTTC. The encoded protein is CSVVDNGGGEQYF.

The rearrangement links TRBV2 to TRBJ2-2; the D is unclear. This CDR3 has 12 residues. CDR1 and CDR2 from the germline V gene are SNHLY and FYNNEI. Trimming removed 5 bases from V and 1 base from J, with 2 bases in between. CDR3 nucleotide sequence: TGTGCCAGCAGTTGGAACACCGGGGAGCTGTTTTTT. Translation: CASSWNTGELFF.

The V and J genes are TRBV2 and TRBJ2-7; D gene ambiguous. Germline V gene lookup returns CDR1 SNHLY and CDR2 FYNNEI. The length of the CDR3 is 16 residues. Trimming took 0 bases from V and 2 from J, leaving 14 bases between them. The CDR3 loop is CASSEALHGRAYEQYF. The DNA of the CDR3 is TGTGCCAGCAGTGAAGCGCTTCACGGCAGAGCCTACGAGCAGTACTTC.